One sample yielded the 8 T cell receptor beta chains listed below, sequenced in a study of blood T cell repertoires in COVID-19. TCRdb's table, derived via immunoSEQ multiplex PCR, lists solely in-frame clones and lacks some. The profile covers approximately 350,000 clones, with less than 90% appearing a single time and 5% to 6% taken by the ten largest. Sequencing used PBMCs or T cells enriched from blood (not recorded which). Every receptor here comes from a woman in her forties or fifties who had recovered from COVID-19.

V usage is TRBV30 and J usage is TRBJ1-6; D gene unclear. Trimming shortened V by 0 bases and J by 18 bases, and 21 bases separated the two germline ends. CDR3 length equals 14 residues. CDR1 is GTSNPN, CDR2 SVGIG, per germline (reference sequence). CDR3 DNA sequence: TGTGCCTGGAGTGTACACCGAAGGCAGGTCGAGCCCCACTTT. Protein product: CAWSVHRRQVEPHF.

This chain uses TRBV2 with TRBJ1-4, with D tentatively TRBD1 (5 bases). The germline V gene encodes CDR1 SNHLY and CDR2 FYNNEI. The CDR3 is made up of 13 amino acids. Trimming stripped 8 bases from V and 6 bases from J, with 13 bases between. CDR3 in amino acids: CASRSAGYEKLFF. The CDR3 DNA reads as TGTGCCAGCCGATCAGCAGGGTATGAAAAACTGTTTTTT.

This clone was detected many times. V gene TRBV4-1 combines with J gene TRBJ1-2; tentative D call: TRBD1 (6 bases). This CDR3 has 18 residues. Germline V gene sequence: CDR1 MGHRA, CDR2 YSYEKL. V gave up 5 bases and J gave up 1 base, with 23 bases separating them. The CDR3, as DNA: TGCGCCAGCAGCGAGGGGGGGATCGGGATCGGTAATAACTATGGCTACACCTTC. This sequence encodes CASSEGGIGIGNNYGYTF.

The rearrangement uses TRBV2 and TRBJ1-2; TRBD1 is a possible D gene (6 bases). Germline CDR1 SNHLY, CDR2 FYNNEI. The CDR3 has 16 residues. V was shortened by 6 bases and J by 4 bases, with 21 bases between the two germline ends. CDR3 residues: CASSRVSRGVVYGYTF. In DNA form, the CDR3 reads TGTGCCAGCAGCAGGGTAAGCAGGGGCGTCGTCTATGGCTACACCTTC.

The rearrangement uses TRBV15 and TRBJ1-6, with D possibly TRBD1 on 5 matching bases. The CDR3 runs 15 residues. V was shortened by 3 bases and J by 12 bases, with 18 bases between the two germline ends. In germline, CDR1 is LNHNV, CDR2 YYDKDF (reference sequence). The CDR3 bases are TGTGCCACCAGCAGCAAACCGGGACTCTGGCGACCCCTCCACTTT. Translating it yields CATSSKPGLWRPLHF.

The J gene is TRBJ2-2, the V gene TRBV9, with D unresolved. Germline V gene sequence: CDR1 SGDLS, CDR2 YYNGEE. The V gene lost 2 bases and the J gene lost 5 bases, with 10 bases spanning the gap. This CDR3 contains 14 residues. CDR3 in DNA: TGTGCCAGCAGCGTCACTCGAGGAACCGGGGAGCTGTTTTTT. Protein: CASSVTRGTGELFF.

The chain recombines TRBV11-2 with TRBJ1-1; 7 bases are a match to TRBD1. The CDR3 length is 16 residues. Germline V gene lookup returns CDR1 SGHAT and CDR2 FQNNGV. Trimming took 5 bases from V and 11 from J; bases not matched to a gene: 20. DNA for the CDR3: TGTGCCAGCAGCCAGCTAGGTTCGACAGGGACCCCTTACGCTTTCTTT. It codes for CASSQLGSTGTPYAFF.

The chain joins TRBV7-9 to TRBJ1-1, with 7 bases that match TRBD1. V trimming: 11 bases; J trimming: 0 bases; junction bases outside the gene matches: 12. The germline gives CDR1 SEHNR, CDR2 FQNEAQ (reference sequence). The CDR3 loop spans 15 amino acids. CDR3 loop: CAGIRDSLMNTEAFF. The CDR3 DNA is TGTGCCGGAATCCGGGACAGCCTCATGAACACTGAAGCTTTCTTT.